By share, the clone carrying this T cell receptor (beta chain) ranks as medium-sized. TCRdb redid the calling of the RT-PCR reads with MiXCR, one entry per CDR3 protein. Of hundreds of distinct CDR3 sequences listed, less than 50% were seen once; the top ten hold about 16%. In germline, CDR1 is KGHDR, CDR2 SFDVKD. V was cut by 2 bases and J by 8 bases, with 8 bases left in between. This CDR3 is 12 amino acids long. The rearrangement links TRBV24-1 to TRBJ1-2; no firm D call. The receptor's source is a female donor with primary Sjogren's syndrome. The sequenced sample was memory CD4+ T cells from salivary gland. The CDR3 here is CATSDYGAGYTF. In DNA, the CDR3 is TGTGCCACCAGTGATTACGGCGCGGGCTACACCTTC.